These T cell receptor beta chains were read from a single sample in a study of blood T cell repertoires in COVID-19. Libraries were prepared by immunoSEQ multiplex PCR; TCRdb keeps only in-frame clonotypes and omits some of them. Seen here are about 140,000 clones, around 73% observed once, and the top ten hold 9%. Sequenced: peripheral blood. These TCRs come from a woman in her forties or fifties with active or convalescent COVID-19. The CDR3 runs from the conserved cysteine through the conserved F or W. A D gene is named only where the DNA matches it firmly. Not all rows give a size; the values are once, few, many and, for expanded clones, a class.

D: TRBD2
size: NA
V: TRBV11-2
J: TRBJ2-2
length: 16
CDR3: CASSSPREGRPGELFF
DNA: TGTGCCAGCAGCTCCCCCCGGGAGGGCCGCCCCGGGGAGCTGTTTTTT

D: NA
size: many
V: TRBV7-8
J: TRBJ1-4
length: 17
CDR3: CASSLRKLDSSSGKLFF
DNA: TGTGCCAGCAGCTTAAGAAAACTGGACAGTTCAAGCGGAAAACTGTTTTTT

D: TRBD2
size: NA
V: TRBV2
J: TRBJ2-7
length: 15
CDR3: CASSRTSGGRYEQYF
DNA: TGTGCCAGCAGTAGGACTAGCGGGGGGCGGTACGAGCAGTACTTC

D: TRBD1
size: NA
V: TRBV29-1
J: TRBJ2-7
length: 14
CDR3: CSVEDQGAGGEQYF
DNA: TGCAGCGTTGAAGACCAGGGGGCCGGAGGGGAGCAGTACTTC

D: TRBD2
size: NA
V: TRBV28
J: TRBJ2-7
length: 16
CDR3: CASSSIPTSGTYEQYF
DNA: TGTGCCAGCAGTTCCATCCCGACTAGCGGGACCTACGAGCAGTACTTC

D: TRBD1
size: NA
V: TRBV6-5
J: TRBJ2-7
length: 13
CDR3: CASRGDRLYEQYF
DNA: TGTGCCAGCAGGGGGGACAGACTCTACGAGCAGTACTTC

D: NA
size: NA
V: TRBV19
J: TRBJ1-1
length: 13
CDR3: CASIPPEKPEAFF
DNA: TGTGCCAGTATCCCACCCGAGAAACCTGAAGCTTTCTTT

D: TRBD1
size: few
V: TRBV6-2/TRBV6-3
J: TRBJ1-2
length: 15
CDR3: CASSYRQGANYGYTF
DNA: TGTGCCAGCAGTTACAGGCAGGGGGCGAACTATGGCTACACCTTC

D: NA
size: NA
V: TRBV30
J: TRBJ1-2
length: 11
CDR3: CAWRAVRGYTF
DNA: TGTGCCTGGAGGGCGGTAAGGGGCTACACCTTC

D: NA
size: NA
V: TRBV5-1
J: TRBJ1-5
length: 16
CDR3: CASSRGTQDSNQPQHF
DNA: TGCGCCAGCAGCAGAGGAACACAGGATAGCAATCAGCCCCAGCATTTT

D: TRBD2
size: NA
V: TRBV3-1/TRBV3-2
J: TRBJ2-3
length: 16
CDR3: CASSQGGRARTDTQYF
DNA: TGTGCCAGCAGCCAAGGAGGGAGGGCCAGGACAGATACGCAGTATTTT

D: NA
size: NA
V: TRBV7-6
J: TRBJ2-7
length: 14
CDR3: CASSRTLREGGQYF
DNA: TGTGCCAGCAGCCGCACCCTTCGAGAGGGCGGGCAGTACTTC

D: TRBD1
size: NA
V: TRBV2
J: TRBJ1-4
length: 15
CDR3: CASRADRDSNEKLFF
DNA: TGTGCCAGCAGGGCGGACAGGGATTCTAATGAAAAACTGTTTTTT

D: TRBD1
size: NA
V: TRBV7-9
J: TRBJ1-3
length: 15
CDR3: CASSLTGGAGNTIYF
DNA: TGTGCCAGCAGCTTAACAGGGGGCGCAGGAAACACCATATATTTT

D: TRBD1
size: once
V: TRBV4-3
J: TRBJ1-1
length: 20
CDR3: CASSQDTPRGTGFPLAWAFF
DNA: TGCGCCAGCAGCCAAGATACACCGAGAGGGACAGGGTTTCCCCTCGCCTGGGCTTTCTTT

D: TRBD2
size: NA
V: TRBV7-2
J: TRBJ2-3
length: 17
CDR3: CASSPRTSGIGADTQYF
DNA: TGTGCCAGCAGCCCCCGGACTAGCGGGATAGGGGCAGATACGCAGTATTTT

D: TRBD1
size: once
V: TRBV7-2
J: TRBJ1-2
length: 15
CDR3: CASSPRTGGNYGYTF
DNA: TGTGCCAGCAGCCCCCGGACAGGGGGCAATTATGGCTACACCTTC

D: TRBD2
size: NA
V: TRBV6-1
J: TRBJ2-2
length: 14
CDR3: CASRYSGETGELFF
DNA: TGTGCCAGCAGGTACAGCGGGGAAACCGGGGAGCTGTTTTTT

D: NA
size: NA
V: TRBV23-1
J: TRBJ2-4
length: 14
CDR3: CATDRGVSKNIQYF
DNA: TGCGCCACCGACCGGGGAGTAAGCAAAAACATTCAGTACTTC

D: NA
size: NA
V: TRBV6-2/TRBV6-3
J: TRBJ2-2
length: 15
CDR3: CASSRGQRGVGELFF
DNA: TGTGCCAGCAGTAGAGGACAGAGGGGCGTCGGGGAGCTGTTTTTT

D: TRBD1
size: once
V: TRBV4-3
J: TRBJ1-1
length: 13
CDR3: CASSPGQGDEAFF
DNA: TGCGCCAGCAGCCCGGGACAGGGTGATGAAGCTTTCTTT

D: TRBD1
size: NA
V: TRBV19
J: TRBJ2-1
length: 16
CDR3: CASSRTGTGADNEQFF
DNA: TGTGCCAGTAGTAGAACAGGGACAGGGGCTGACAATGAGCAGTTCTTC

D: NA
size: NA
V: TRBV18
J: TRBJ2-7
length: 13
CDR3: CASSPPQGYEQYF
DNA: TGTGCCAGCTCACCACCTCAGGGGTACGAGCAGTACTTC

D: TRBD2
size: NA
V: TRBV19
J: TRBJ2-2
length: 14
CDR3: CASSRRGAFGELFF
DNA: TGTGCCAGTAGCCGGCGGGGGGCTTTCGGGGAGCTGTTTTTT

D: TRBD1
size: NA
V: TRBV7-9
J: TRBJ1-1
length: 14
CDR3: CASSSPGQGTRAFF
DNA: TGTGCCAGCAGCTCACCGGGACAGGGAACCAGGGCTTTCTTT

D: TRBD1
size: NA
V: TRBV6-5
J: TRBJ1-1
length: 14
CDR3: CASSRGQGNTEAFF
DNA: TGTGCCAGCAGTCGGGGACAGGGGAACACTGAAGCTTTCTTT

D: NA
size: NA
V: TRBV6-2/TRBV6-3
J: TRBJ2-1
length: 16
CDR3: CASSYSRGTRQDEQFF
DNA: TGTGCCAGCAGTTACTCGAGAGGGACACGGCAGGATGAGCAGTTCTTC

D: TRBD1
size: once
V: TRBV5-1
J: TRBJ1-1
length: 15
CDR3: CASSTQGAQNTEAFF
DNA: TGCGCCAGCAGCACTCAGGGGGCCCAGAACACTGAAGCTTTCTTT

D: NA
size: NA
V: TRBV7-2
J: TRBJ1-1
length: 13
CDR3: CASSLSLNTEAFF
DNA: TGTGCCAGCAGCTTATCCTTGAACACTGAAGCTTTCTTT

D: TRBD2
size: NA
V: TRBV29-1
J: TRBJ2-5
length: 13
CDR3: CSVILADQETQYF
DNA: TGCAGCGTTATTCTAGCGGACCAAGAGACCCAGTACTTC

D: NA
size: NA
V: TRBV6-4
J: TRBJ2-1
length: 17
CDR3: CASSDSSSGGGYNEQFF
DNA: TGTGCCAGCAGTGACTCGAGTTCTGGGGGAGGCTACAATGAGCAGTTCTTC

D: TRBD1
size: many
V: TRBV6-2/TRBV6-3
J: TRBJ1-6
length: 14
CDR3: CASSPGQYNSPLHF
DNA: TGTGCCAGCAGTCCGGGACAGTATAATTCACCCCTCCACTTT

D: TRBD2
size: NA
V: TRBV4-1
J: TRBJ2-1
length: 18
CDR3: CASSQDHASGGAYNEQFF
DNA: TGCGCCAGCAGCCAAGATCACGCCAGCGGGGGAGCCTACAATGAGCAGTTCTTC

D: NA
size: NA
V: TRBV19
J: TRBJ2-7
length: 13
CDR3: CASSRDRHYEQYF
DNA: TGTGCCAGTAGTAGAGACAGGCATTACGAGCAGTACTTC

D: NA
size: NA
V: TRBV27
J: TRBJ2-7
length: 14
CDR3: CASSLTVNHYEQYF
DNA: TGTGCCAGCAGTCTAACGGTGAATCACTACGAGCAGTACTTC

D: TRBD2
size: few
V: TRBV28
J: TRBJ2-7
length: 15
CDR3: CASSFGGTPPYEQYF
DNA: TGTGCCAGCAGTTTCGGGGGGACTCCCCCCTACGAGCAGTACTTC

D: NA
size: few
V: TRBV2
J: TRBJ2-2
length: 13
CDR3: CACGRQGTGELFF
DNA: TGTGCCTGCGGGCGGCAAGGCACCGGGGAGCTGTTTTTT

D: NA
size: NA
V: TRBV2
J: TRBJ1-2
length: 16
CDR3: CAAKSGADDWSYGYTF
DNA: TGTGCCGCGAAATCAGGGGCCGACGATTGGAGCTATGGCTACACCTTC

D: TRBD1
size: once
V: TRBV19
J: TRBJ1-2
length: 14
CDR3: CASSTPGTGGGYTF
DNA: TGTGCCAGTAGTACCCCCGGGACAGGGGGTGGCTACACCTTC

D: TRBD2
size: NA
V: TRBV9
J: TRBJ2-1
length: 19
CDR3: CASSGGLAGDRGNHNEQFF
DNA: TGTGCCAGCAGCGGGGGACTAGCGGGGGACCGAGGCAACCACAATGAGCAGTTCTTC

D: NA
size: NA
V: TRBV4-3
J: TRBJ1-1
length: 14
CDR3: CASSQDLGGAEAFF
DNA: TGCGCCAGCAGCCAAGATTTGGGAGGAGCTGAAGCTTTCTTT

D: TRBD2
size: NA
V: TRBV29-1
J: TRBJ2-3
length: 13
CDR3: CSVPASGSVTQYF
DNA: TGCAGCGTGCCCGCTAGCGGGAGTGTTACGCAGTATTTT

D: NA
size: once
V: TRBV5-6
J: TRBJ1-3
length: 14
CDR3: CASSHQRLENTIYF
DNA: TGTGCCAGCAGCCACCAGCGGTTGGAGAACACCATATATTTT

D: NA
size: NA
V: TRBV24-1
J: TRBJ2-2
length: 13
CDR3: CATSALATGELFF
DNA: TGTGCCACCAGTGCGCTAGCTACCGGGGAGCTGTTTTTT

D: NA
size: NA
V: TRBV4-3
J: TRBJ1-6
length: 17
CDR3: CASSQDGGRNYNSPLHF
DNA: TGCGCCAGCAGCCAAGATGGCGGGCGGAACTATAATTCACCCCTCCACTTT

D: NA
size: NA
V: TRBV7-9
J: TRBJ1-1
length: 14
CDR3: CASSLGANVAEAFF
DNA: TGTGCCAGCAGCTTAGGAGCAAACGTCGCTGAAGCTTTCTTT